These 14 T cell receptor beta chains originate from one sample sequenced in a study of blood T cell repertoires in COVID-19. Libraries were prepared by immunoSEQ multiplex PCR; TCRdb keeps only in-frame clonotypes and omits some of them. The sample contains 150,000 to 200,000 clones, approximately 89% of which appear only once. Sequences were obtained from peripheral blood. The receptors here all came from a woman in her 30s with acute or convalescent COVID-19.

This rearrangement joins TRBV12-3 or TRBV12-4 to TRBJ1-6; D is ambiguous. Trimming removed 3 bases at V and 8 bases at J, with 5 bases between. The CDR3 is 12 amino acids. The CDR3 protein is CASSLYYSPLHF. DNA of the CDR3: TGTGCCAGCAGTTTGTACTATTCACCCCTCCACTTT.

The chain has TRBV15 and TRBJ1-4, with a possible D match to TRBD1 (6 bases). Germline assignment: CDR1 LNHNV and CDR2 YYDKDF (reference sequence). CDR3 size: 15 residues. Trimming cost V 8 bases and J 2 bases, with 15 bases left between them. The CDR3: CATSGQHGTNEKLFF. CDR3 sequence (DNA): TGTGCCACCTCCGGACAGCATGGGACTAATGAAAAACTGTTTTTT. The variable domain in full, completed from reference TRBV15 and TRBJ1-4, reads DAMVIQNPRYQVTQFGKPVTLSCSQTLNHNVMYWYQQKSSQAPKLLFHYYDKDFNNEADTPDNFQSRRPNTSFCFLDIRSPGLGDTAMYLCATSGQHGTNEKLFFGSGTQLSVL.

V is TRBV6-4 and J is TRBJ2-1; TRBD2 is a possible D gene (6 bases). Per the germline V gene, CDR1 is MRHNA and CDR2 is SNTAGT. The CDR3 runs to 13 residues. Trimming stripped 0 bases from V and 11 bases from J, with 11 bases between. The CDR3 region is CASSDSSSGQQFF. As DNA, the CDR3 is TGTGCCAGCAGTGACTCGTCAAGCGGGCAGCAGTTCTTC.

The rearrangement links TRBV29-1 to TRBJ2-1, with D possibly TRBD2 on 5 matching bases. Germline V gene sequence: CDR1 SQVTM, CDR2 ANQGSEA. There are 13 residues in the CDR3. This chain's CDR3 is CTTCEGIYNEQFF. The CDR3 coding sequence is TGCACCACTTGTGAGGGCATATACAATGAGCAGTTCTTC.

This clone was observed a single time. The chain links TRBV5-6 to TRBJ1-5, with D uncertain. This CDR3 has 13 amino acids. Germline V gene sequence: CDR1 SGHDT, CDR2 YYEEEE. Between the trimmed V and J ends, which lost 0 bases and 4 bases, there was a span of 5 bases. The CDR3 protein is CASSLGENQPQHF. In DNA form, the CDR3 reads TGTGCCAGCAGCTTGGGAGAAAATCAGCCCCAGCATTTT.

The V and J genes are TRBV11-2 and TRBJ1-2; possible D gene TRBD1, 5 bases. CDR1 and CDR2 (germline): SGHAT, FQNNGV. Between the trimmed V and J ends, which lost 6 bases and 4 bases, there was a span of 12 bases. This CDR3 has 13 amino acids. The CDR3 loop reads CASRARDSYGYTF. CDR3 in DNA: TGTGCCAGCAGGGCCCGGGACTCCTATGGCTACACCTTC.

This clone came up a few times. The V and J genes are TRBV15 and TRBJ2-1; no firm D call. Trimming removed 0 bases from V and 5 bases from J, with 8 bases in between. Germline-derived CDR1 and CDR2 are LNHNV and YYDKDF (reference sequence). This CDR3 contains 14 residues. The DNA for the CDR3 is TGTGCCACCAGCAGAGATCTGAGGAACAATGAGCAGTTCTTC. Its protein product is CATSRDLRNNEQFF.

This clone was observed a few times. J is TRBJ1-1 and V is TRBV30; D is undetermined. The length of the CDR3 is 13 residues. In germline, CDR1 is GTSNPN, CDR2 SVGIG (reference sequence). The V end lost 3 bases, the J end lost 3 bases, and 11 bases lay between the germline ends. CDR3 coding DNA: TGTGCCTGGAGCCGGGGTACCTACACTGAAGCTTTCTTT. Translated: CAWSRGTYTEAFF.

This chain joins TRBV6-1 and TRBJ2-1; TRBD2 is a possible D gene (6 bases). The V end was cut by 6 bases, the J end by 4 bases, with 10 bases between. CDR1 is MNHNS and CDR2 is SASEGT in the germline V gene. The length of the CDR3 is 13 residues. CDR3 nucleotide sequence: TGTGCCAGCAGGGGGGGAAGGTACAATGAGCAGTTCTTC. Translating it yields CASRGGRYNEQFF.

The chain employs TRBV28 and TRBJ1-2, with TRBD1 matching 7 bases. V lost 8 bases, J lost 9 bases, and 15 bases stayed unmatched. CDR3 length: 14 amino acids. Germline V gene sequence: CDR1 MDHEN, CDR2 SYDVKM. The CDR3 DNA reads TGTGCCAGCTGGCCCCGGGACAGTTTTTGGAGCTACACCTTC. This encodes CASWPRDSFWSYTF.

This clone was recorded only once. The gene calls are TRBV6-5 and TRBJ2-7; 7 bases fit TRBD1. Losses at the gene ends were 6 bases for V and 6 bases for J; bases not matched to a gene: 5. Germline CDR1 MNHEY, CDR2 SVGAGI. This CDR3 region has 12 residues. For the CDR3, the DNA is TGTGCCAGCAGGACAGGGACAATCGAGCAGTACTTC. Translating it yields CASRTGTIEQYF.

The chain recombines TRBV5-1 with TRBJ2-5; tentatively, D is TRBD2 (5 bases). Germline V gives CDR1 SGHRS, CDR2 YFSETQ. V dropped 4 bases and J dropped 4 bases, with 20 bases sitting between them. The CDR3 totals 16 residues. DNA for the CDR3: TGCGCCAGCAGCGGAAGACTAATAAGCAAGACAGAGACCCAGTACTTC. As protein: CASSGRLISKTETQYF.

The chain recombines TRBV28 with TRBJ2-1; TRBD2 might be the D (6 bases). Germline CDR1 and CDR2: MDHEN and SYDVKM. The CDR3 is 11 residues long. Trimming took 10 bases from V and 9 from J, leaving 13 bases between them. DNA of the CDR3: TGTGCCACCGTGCGAGCGGGTGAGCAGTTCTTC. Its translation: CATVRAGEQFF.

This sequence joins TRBV5-8 and TRBJ1-5; D is possibly TRBD1 (5 bases). Germline CDR1 and CDR2: SGHTS and YDEGEE. V was trimmed by 6 bases and J by 8 bases, leaving 15 bases between them. CDR3 length: 13 residues. The CDR3 spells CASKTARIEPQHF. CDR3 nucleotides: TGTGCCAGCAAGACAGCACGCATTGAGCCCCAGCATTTT.